The 19 T cell receptor beta chains given below trace back to one sample, sequenced in a study of preoperative IRX-2 immunotherapy in early breast cancer (dated by TCRdb to the late 2010s). Library creation used the immunoSEQ multiplex PCR assay. Here the immuneACCESS table is served through TCRdb, limited to in-frame sequences with V and J called. Missing clones are a known gap in these copies; in checked studies unresolved V genes cover under half, and the rest lacks a known reason. The sample profile shows roughly 45,000 clones; about 94% of them were found once. The top ten constitute over 1.5% of the sample. In the paper's terms, the treatment or condition label means: preoperative locoregional IRX-2 cytokine immunotherapy. Sequences were derived from tumor tissue, sampled after IRX-2 immunotherapy. Receptors were obtained from a human donor with breast cancer.

The chain has TRBV20-1 and TRBJ2-2; D gene unclear. Trimming left V 4 bases short and J 5 bases short, with 5 bases between. CDR1 and CDR2 from the germline V gene are DFQATT and SNEGSKA (reference sequence). The CDR3 is 11 amino acids. The CDR3 protein is CSATRTGELFF. CDR3 sequence (DNA): TGCAGTGCTACCCGTACCGGGGAGCTGTTTTTT.

This chain connects TRBV27 to TRBJ2-1, with D possibly called TRBD1 or TRBD2 (5 bases each). This CDR3 has 16 amino acids. Germline V gene data show CDR1 as MNHEY and CDR2 as SMNVEV (reference sequence). The germline V and J ends were trimmed by 6 bases and 1 base, with 16 bases remaining between them. DNA for the CDR3: TGTGCCAGCAGCCGACCGGGACCCCCGTCCTACAATGAGCAGTTCTTC. As protein: CASSRPGPPSYNEQFF.

The CDR3 spells CATSRDWGTGGIYEQYF. Here the CDR3 DNA reads TGTGCCACCAGCAGAGATTGGGGGACAGGGGGCATCTACGAGCAGTACTTC. The V and J genes are TRBV15 and TRBJ2-7, with 12 bases aligning to TRBD1. The germline V gene encodes CDR1 LNHNV and CDR2 YYDKDF (reference sequence). This CDR3 spans 17 amino acids. Germline trimming cut 0 bases from V and 3 bases from J; bases unmatched to any gene: 6.

With respect to this clone: At one end, the junction sequence differs from germline, possibly due to a read error. This chain connects TRBV23-1 to TRBJ2-7, with a weak D call TRBD2 (6 bases). TRBV23-1 belongs to the ORF category, with a function that is uncertain. The CDR3 sequence is 14 residues long. CDR3 sequence reads: CASSPDPGGPRRHF. DNA of the CDR3: TGCGCCAGCAGTCCTGACCCCGGGGGTCCTCGGAGACACTTC.

The DNA for the CDR3 is TGTGCCAGCAGCTTAGGCGGACCCTATAATTCACCCCTCCACTTT. Translating gives CASSLGGPYNSPLHF. This chain links TRBV7-8 with TRBJ1-6; D uncertain. Trimming cost V 1 base and J 2 bases, with 6 bases left between them. Per the germline V gene, CDR1 is SGHVS and CDR2 is FQNEAQ. The CDR3 runs 15 residues.

The chain combines TRBV19 with TRBJ2-1, with D maybe TRBD1 (5 bases). The V gene's germline CDR1 is LNHDA and CDR2 SQIVND (reference sequence). Trimming cost V 7 bases and J 3 bases, with 10 bases left between them. The CDR3 has 13 amino acids. The CDR3 loop is CASNQGNYNEQFF. The CDR3, as DNA: TGTGCCAGTAACCAGGGTAACTACAATGAGCAGTTCTTC.

This clone appeared a few times. The chain has TRBV18 and TRBJ1-1, with D maybe TRBD1 (6 bases). The CDR3 is 14 residues long. The germline V and J ends were trimmed by 4 bases and 3 bases, with 12 bases remaining between them. The germline gives CDR1 KGHSH, CDR2 LQKENI. The CDR3 DNA reads as TGTGCCAGCTCACTCTCCGGGACACACACTGAAGCTTTCTTT. It specifies CASSLSGTHTEAFF.

This clone was seen only once. V and J are TRBV5-6 and TRBJ1-3, with D hard to call. Germline V gives CDR1 SGHDT, CDR2 YYEEEE. CDR3 size: 13 residues. V was clipped by 4 bases and J by 4 bases, with 9 bases between them. CDR3 sequence: CASSRPTGNTIYF. The DNA of the CDR3 is TGTGCCAGCAGCCGCCCGACAGGAAACACCATATATTTT.

The chain carries TRBV7-9 and TRBJ2-1, with no clear D. In germline, CDR1 is SEHNR, CDR2 FQNEAQ (reference sequence). The CDR3 is 15 amino acids. The V end was cut by 2 bases, the J end by 1 base, with 9 bases between. The CDR3, as DNA: TGTGCCAGCAGCTTAATGGGCGGATCCTACAATGAGCAGTTCTTC. Protein: CASSLMGGSYNEQFF.

This clone was seen a single time. CDR3 nucleotides: TGTGCCAGCAGCTTAAGAGGTAGCGGGAGCCACTACGAGCAGTACTTC. It is translated as CASSLRGSGSHYEQYF. The chain is built from TRBV7-3 and TRBJ2-7; TRBD2 aligns across 9 bases. The CDR3 runs to 16 residues. V lost 1 base, J lost 3 bases, and 7 bases stayed unmatched. CDR1 and CDR2 from the germline V gene are SGHTA and FQGTGA.

This clone came up once. CDR3 bases: TGTGCCATCAGTGTTCATCAGGAGCAGGGTTTCCGAAACACCATATATTTT. This translates into CAISVHQEQGFRNTIYF. V gene TRBV10-3 combines with J gene TRBJ1-3; tentatively, D is TRBD1 (5 bases). This CDR3 has 17 residues. V lost 4 bases and J lost 5, with 21 bases in between. Germline V gives CDR1 ENHRY, CDR2 SYGVKD.

In DNA form, the CDR3 reads TGTGCCAGCAGCTCAGAAGATCTAGCGGGAGTGGGAGAGACCCAGTACTTC. Its protein is CASSSEDLAGVGETQYF. The chain has TRBV28 and TRBJ2-5, with TRBD2 matching over 10 bases. Losses at the gene ends were 6 bases for V and 4 bases for J; bases not matched to a gene: 14. Germline V gene lookup returns CDR1 MDHEN and CDR2 SYDVKM. CDR3 length: 17 amino acids.

The J gene is TRBJ2-6, the V gene TRBV19, with 8 bases identical to TRBD2. With V trimmed by 5 bases and J by 0 bases, 9 bases remained unmatched. Germline CDR1 and CDR2: LNHDA and SQIVND (reference sequence). There are 18 residues in the CDR3. The CDR3 DNA reads as TGTGCCAGTAGTGGCGGGGCGGGGGGCTTCTCTGGGGCCAACGTCCTGACTTTC. Its translation: CASSGGAGGFSGANVLTF.

V gene TRBV5-1 combines with J gene TRBJ2-1, with TRBD2 matching 7 bases. Unmatched junction bases numbered 16, after V lost 0 bases and J lost 10 bases. The CDR3 consists of 17 residues. Germline lookup yields CDR1 SGHRS and CDR2 YFSETQ. The CDR3 DNA reads as TGCGCCAGCAGCTTGGGTCCGGTGGGGAGAGGGGAGGGGGAGCAGTTCTTC. Encoded protein: CASSLGPVGRGEGEQFF.

A single count supports this clone. CDR3 loop: CASSLRPPRETQYF. CDR3 coding DNA: TGTGCCAGCAGCTTGCGACCCCCCCGGGAGACCCAGTACTTC. This sequence joins TRBV5-6 and TRBJ2-5, with D uncertain. The CDR3 covers 14 residues. Trimming cost V 1 base and J 5 bases, with 12 bases left between them. The germline gives CDR1 SGHDT, CDR2 YYEEEE.

CDR3 sequence (DNA): TGTGCCAGCACTCTGTTTGCGAACACCGGGGAGCTGTTTTTT. Protein: CASTLFANTGELFF. The chain links TRBV27 to TRBJ2-2; D ambiguous. Trimming pared 7 bases from V and 0 bases from J, leaving 9 bases between. The CDR3 spans 14 residues. Germline CDR1 reads MNHEY; CDR2 reads SMNVEV (reference sequence).

With regard to this clone: One junction end does not reproduce the germline sequence, and a read error may be involved. V and J are TRBV7-9 and TRBJ2-2, with D tentatively TRBD2 (5 bases). Germline assignment: CDR1 SEHNR and CDR2 FQNEAQ (reference sequence). The CDR3 extends over 14 amino acids. In nucleotides, the CDR3 is TGTGCCAGCAGCTTAGGAGGGAACAACGGGGAGCTGTTTTTT. It encodes CASSLGGNNGELFF.

CDR3 coding DNA: TGTGCCAGCAGCCCTGGGCCCGACGGGGAGACCCAGTACTTC. This sequence encodes CASSPGPDGETQYF. The chain recombines TRBV5-4 with TRBJ2-5; D call uncertain. V was pared by 4 bases and J by 5 bases, with 15 bases between. The CDR3 is made up of 14 amino acids. The germline V gene encodes CDR1 SGHNT and CDR2 YYREEE (reference sequence).

The chain joins TRBV6-5 to TRBJ1-1; D perhaps matches TRBD1 (6 bases). The germline V gene has CDR1 MNHEY and CDR2 SVGAGI. Trimming removed 6 bases at V and 5 bases at J, with 16 bases between. CDR3 length: 14 residues. This chain's CDR3 is CASRGSGDGTEAFF. CDR3 sequence (DNA): TGTGCCAGCAGGGGGTCAGGGGATGGGACTGAAGCTTTCTTT.